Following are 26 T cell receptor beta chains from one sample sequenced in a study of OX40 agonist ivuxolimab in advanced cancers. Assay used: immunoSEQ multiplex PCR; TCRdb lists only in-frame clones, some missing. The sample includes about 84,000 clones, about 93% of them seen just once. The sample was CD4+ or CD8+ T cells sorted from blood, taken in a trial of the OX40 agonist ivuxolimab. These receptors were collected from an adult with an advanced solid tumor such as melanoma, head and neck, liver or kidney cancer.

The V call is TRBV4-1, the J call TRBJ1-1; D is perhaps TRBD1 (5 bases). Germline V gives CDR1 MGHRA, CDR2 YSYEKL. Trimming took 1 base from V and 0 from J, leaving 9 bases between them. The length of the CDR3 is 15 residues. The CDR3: CASSQARGLNTEAFF. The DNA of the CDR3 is TGCGCCAGCAGCCAAGCGAGGGGACTGAACACTGAAGCTTTCTTT.

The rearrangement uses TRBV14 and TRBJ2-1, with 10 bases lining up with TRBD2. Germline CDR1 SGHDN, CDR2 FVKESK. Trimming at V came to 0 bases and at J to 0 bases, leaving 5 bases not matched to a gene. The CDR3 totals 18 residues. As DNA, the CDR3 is TGTGCCAGCAGCCAAGACAAACTAGCGGGGACCTCCTACAATGAGCAGTTCTTC. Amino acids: CASSQDKLAGTSYNEQFF. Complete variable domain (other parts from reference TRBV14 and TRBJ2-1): EAGVTQFPSHSVIEKGQTVTLRCDPISGHDNLYWYRRVMGKEIKFLLHFVKESKQDESGMPNNRFLAERTGGTYSTLKVQPAELEDSGVYFCASSQDKLAGTSYNEQFFGPGTRLTVL.

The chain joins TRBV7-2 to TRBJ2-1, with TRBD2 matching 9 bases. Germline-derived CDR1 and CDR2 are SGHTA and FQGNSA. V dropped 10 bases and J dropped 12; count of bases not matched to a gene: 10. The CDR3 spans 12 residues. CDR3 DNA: TGTGCCACCCGCGGGGGGGGGCTCTTGCAGTTCTTC. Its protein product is CATRGGGLLQFF.

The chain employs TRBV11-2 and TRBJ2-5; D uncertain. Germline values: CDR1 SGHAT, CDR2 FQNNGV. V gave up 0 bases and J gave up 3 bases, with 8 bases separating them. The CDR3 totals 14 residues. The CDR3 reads CASSLEEPEETQYF. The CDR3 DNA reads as TGTGCCAGCAGCTTAGAAGAGCCGGAAGAGACCCAGTACTTC. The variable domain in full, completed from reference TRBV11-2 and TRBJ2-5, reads EAGVAQSPRYKIIEKRQSVAFWCNPISGHATLYWYQQILGQGPKLLIQFQNNGVVDDSQLPKDRFSAERLKGVDSTLKIQPAKLEDSAVYLCASSLEEPEETQYFGPGTRLLVL.

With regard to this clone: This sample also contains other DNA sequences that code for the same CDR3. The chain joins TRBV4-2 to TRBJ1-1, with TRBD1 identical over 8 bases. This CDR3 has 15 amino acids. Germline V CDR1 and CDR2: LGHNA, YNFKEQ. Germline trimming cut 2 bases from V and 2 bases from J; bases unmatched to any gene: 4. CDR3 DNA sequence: TGTGCCAGCAGCCAAAACGACAGGGGAAACACTGAAGCTTTCTTT. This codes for CASSQNDRGNTEAFF.

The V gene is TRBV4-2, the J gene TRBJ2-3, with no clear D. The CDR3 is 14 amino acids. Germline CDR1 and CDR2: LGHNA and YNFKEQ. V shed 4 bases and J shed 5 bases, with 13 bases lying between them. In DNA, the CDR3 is TGTGCCAGCAGCCCGCCTCTGATGGGAGATACGCAGTATTTT. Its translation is CASSPPLMGDTQYF.

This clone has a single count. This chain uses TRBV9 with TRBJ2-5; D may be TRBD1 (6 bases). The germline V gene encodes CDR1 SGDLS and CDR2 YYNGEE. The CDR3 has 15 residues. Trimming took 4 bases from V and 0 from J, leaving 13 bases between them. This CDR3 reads CASSFRQDYQETQYF. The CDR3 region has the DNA TGTGCCAGCAGCTTCAGACAGGATTACCAAGAGACCCAGTACTTC.

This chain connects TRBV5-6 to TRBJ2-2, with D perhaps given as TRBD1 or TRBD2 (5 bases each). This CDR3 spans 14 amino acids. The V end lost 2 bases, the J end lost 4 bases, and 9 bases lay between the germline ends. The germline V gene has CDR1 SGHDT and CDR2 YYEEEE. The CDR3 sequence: CASSLEGSTGELFF. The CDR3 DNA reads TGTGCCAGCAGCTTAGAGGGGTCCACCGGGGAGCTGTTTTTT.

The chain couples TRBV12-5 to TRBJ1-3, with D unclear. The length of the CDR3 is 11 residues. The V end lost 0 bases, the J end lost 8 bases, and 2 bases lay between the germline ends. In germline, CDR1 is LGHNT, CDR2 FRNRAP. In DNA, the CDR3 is TGTGCTAGTGGTTTGGTGGACACCATATATTTT. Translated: CASGLVDTIYF.

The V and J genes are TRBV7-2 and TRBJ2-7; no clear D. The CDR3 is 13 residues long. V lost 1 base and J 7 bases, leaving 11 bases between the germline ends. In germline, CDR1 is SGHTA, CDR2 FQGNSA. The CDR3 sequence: CASSLGSRVEQYF. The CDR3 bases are TGTGCCAGCAGCTTAGGGTCCCGGGTAGAGCAGTACTTC.

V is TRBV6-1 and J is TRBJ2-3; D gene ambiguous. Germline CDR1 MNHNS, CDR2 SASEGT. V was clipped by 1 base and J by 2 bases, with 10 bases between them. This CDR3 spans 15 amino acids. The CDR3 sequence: CASSEGGSTTDTQYF. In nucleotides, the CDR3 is TGTGCCAGCAGTGAAGGTGGGTCGACCACAGATACGCAGTATTTT.

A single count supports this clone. CDR3 protein: CASSQGGAANEKLFF. The CDR3 DNA sequence: TGCGCCAGCAGCCAAGGTGGGGCAGCTAATGAAAAACTGTTTTTT. This sequence joins TRBV4-3 and TRBJ1-4; tentatively, D is TRBD1 (5 bases). The germline V and J ends were trimmed by 1 base and 3 bases, with 9 bases remaining between them. Germline V gene data show CDR1 as LGHNA and CDR2 as YSLEER. The CDR3 spans 15 residues.

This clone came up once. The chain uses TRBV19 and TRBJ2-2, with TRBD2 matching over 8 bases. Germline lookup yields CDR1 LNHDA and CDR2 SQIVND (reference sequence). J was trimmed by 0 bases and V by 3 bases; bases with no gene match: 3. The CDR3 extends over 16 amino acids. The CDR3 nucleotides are TGTGCCAGTAGTATGGCGGGAGGATCGAACACCGGGGAGCTGTTTTTT. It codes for CASSMAGGSNTGELFF.

The CDR3 DNA reads TGTGCCAGCAGCCCTGGACAGGGGCGGAATGGCTACACCTTC. It translates to CASSPGQGRNGYTF. V usage is TRBV28 and J usage is TRBJ1-2; 9 nucleotides match TRBD1. Germline V gives CDR1 MDHEN, CDR2 SYDVKM. CDR3 length: 14 residues. The V gene end was trimmed by 6 bases and the J gene end by 6 bases; junction bases not matched to a gene: 8.

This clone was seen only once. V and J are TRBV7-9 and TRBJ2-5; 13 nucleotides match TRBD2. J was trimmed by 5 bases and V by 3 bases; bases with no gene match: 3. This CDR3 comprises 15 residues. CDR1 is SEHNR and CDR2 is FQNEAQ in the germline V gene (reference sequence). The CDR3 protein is CASSFGLAGDETQYF. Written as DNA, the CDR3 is TGTGCCAGCAGCTTCGGACTAGCGGGAGACGAGACCCAGTACTTC.

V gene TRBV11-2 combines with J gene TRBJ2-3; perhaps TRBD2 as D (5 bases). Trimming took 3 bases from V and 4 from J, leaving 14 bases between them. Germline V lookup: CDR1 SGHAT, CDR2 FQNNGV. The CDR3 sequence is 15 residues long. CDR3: CASSLSGRESDTQYF. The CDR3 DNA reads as TGTGCCAGCAGCTTGTCGGGAAGGGAATCAGATACGCAGTATTTT.

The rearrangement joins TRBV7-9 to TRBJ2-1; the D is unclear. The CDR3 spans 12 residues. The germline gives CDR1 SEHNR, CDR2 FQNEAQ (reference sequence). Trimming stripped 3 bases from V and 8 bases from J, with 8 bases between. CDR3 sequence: CASSFGLYEQFF. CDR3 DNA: TGTGCCAGCAGCTTCGGCCTGTATGAGCAGTTCTTC. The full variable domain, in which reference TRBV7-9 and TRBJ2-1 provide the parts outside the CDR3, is DTGVSQNPRHKITKRGQNVTFRCDPISEHNRLYWYRQTLGQGPEFLTYFQNEAQLEKSRLLSDRFSAERPKGSFSTLEIQRTEQGDSAMYLCASSFGLYEQFFGPGTRLTVL.

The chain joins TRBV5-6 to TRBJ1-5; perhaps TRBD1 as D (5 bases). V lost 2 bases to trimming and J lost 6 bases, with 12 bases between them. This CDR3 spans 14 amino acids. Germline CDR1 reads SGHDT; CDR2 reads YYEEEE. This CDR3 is CASSFWGGGQPQHF. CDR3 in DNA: TGTGCCAGCAGCTTTTGGGGGGGTGGTCAGCCCCAGCATTTT.

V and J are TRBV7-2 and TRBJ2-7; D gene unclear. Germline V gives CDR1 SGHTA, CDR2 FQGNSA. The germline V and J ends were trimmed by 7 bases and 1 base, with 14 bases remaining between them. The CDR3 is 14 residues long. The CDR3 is CASIAYTGSYEQYF. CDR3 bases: TGTGCCAGCATCGCCTATACTGGGTCCTACGAGCAGTACTTC.

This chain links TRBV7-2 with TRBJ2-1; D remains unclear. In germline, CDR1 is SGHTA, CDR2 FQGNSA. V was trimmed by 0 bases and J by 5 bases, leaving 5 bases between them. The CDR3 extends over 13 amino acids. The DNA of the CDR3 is TGTGCCAGCAGCTTAGCGTGGAACAATGAGCAGTTCTTC. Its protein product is CASSLAWNNEQFF.

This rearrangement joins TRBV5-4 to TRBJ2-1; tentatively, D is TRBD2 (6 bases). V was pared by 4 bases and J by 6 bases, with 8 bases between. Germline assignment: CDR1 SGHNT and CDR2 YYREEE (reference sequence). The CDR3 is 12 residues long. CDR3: CASSGDSNEQFF. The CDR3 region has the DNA TGTGCCAGCAGCGGGGACTCCAATGAGCAGTTCTTC.

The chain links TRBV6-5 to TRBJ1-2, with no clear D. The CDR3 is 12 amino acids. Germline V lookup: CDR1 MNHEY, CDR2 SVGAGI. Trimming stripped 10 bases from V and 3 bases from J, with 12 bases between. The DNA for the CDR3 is TGTGCCACAAGGGCGGAACACTATGGCTACACCTTC. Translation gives CATRAEHYGYTF.

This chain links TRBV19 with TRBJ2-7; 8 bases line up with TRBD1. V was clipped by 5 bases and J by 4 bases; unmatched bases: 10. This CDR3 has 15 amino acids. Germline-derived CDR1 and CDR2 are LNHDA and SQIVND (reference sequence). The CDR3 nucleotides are TGTGCCAGTAGTTCCCCCCGTGACAGGGGATACGAGCAGTACTTC. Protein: CASSSPRDRGYEQYF.

The CDR3 reads CAWSVLAPDTQYF. DNA of the CDR3: TGTGCCTGGAGTGTACTAGCCCCAGATACGCAGTATTTT. J is TRBJ2-3 and V is TRBV30; D is possibly TRBD2 (6 bases). This CDR3 spans 13 amino acids. Trimming pared 0 bases from V and 4 bases from J, leaving 8 bases between. Germline V gives CDR1 GTSNPN, CDR2 SVGIG (reference sequence).

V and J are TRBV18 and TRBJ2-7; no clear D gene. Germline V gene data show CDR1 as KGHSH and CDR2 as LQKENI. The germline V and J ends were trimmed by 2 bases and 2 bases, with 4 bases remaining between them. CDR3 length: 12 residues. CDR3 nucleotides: TGTGCCAGCTCACCAGGGACCTACGAGCAGTACTTC. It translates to CASSPGTYEQYF. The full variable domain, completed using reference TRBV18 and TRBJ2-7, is NAGVMQNPRHLVRRRGQEARLRCSPMKGHSHVYWYRQLPEEGLKFMVYLQKENIIDESGMPKERFSAEFPKEGPSILRIQQVVRGDSAAYFCASSPGTYEQYFGPGTRLTVT.

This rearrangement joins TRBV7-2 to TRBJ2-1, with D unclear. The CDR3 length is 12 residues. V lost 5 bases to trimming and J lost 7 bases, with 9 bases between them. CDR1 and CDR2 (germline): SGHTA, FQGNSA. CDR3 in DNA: TGTGCCAGCAGCCTCTCCGGAAATGAGCAGTTCTTC. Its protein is CASSLSGNEQFF.